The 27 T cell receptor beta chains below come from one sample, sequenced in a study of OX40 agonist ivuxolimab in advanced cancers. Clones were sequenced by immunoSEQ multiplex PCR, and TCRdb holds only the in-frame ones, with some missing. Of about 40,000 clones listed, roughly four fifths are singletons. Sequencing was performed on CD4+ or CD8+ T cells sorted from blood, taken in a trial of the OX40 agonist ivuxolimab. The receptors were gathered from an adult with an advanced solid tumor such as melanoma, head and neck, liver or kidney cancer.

This CDR3 is CASSQGIPSTDTQYF. The CDR3 DNA sequence: TGTGCCAGCAGCCAAGGGATACCTAGCACAGATACGCAGTATTTT. The rearrangement links TRBV4-2 to TRBJ2-3, with D unclear. Deletions cut 1 base from V and 0 bases from J, with 8 bases between. Germline-derived CDR1 and CDR2 are LGHNA and YNFKEQ. The CDR3 is made up of 15 amino acids.

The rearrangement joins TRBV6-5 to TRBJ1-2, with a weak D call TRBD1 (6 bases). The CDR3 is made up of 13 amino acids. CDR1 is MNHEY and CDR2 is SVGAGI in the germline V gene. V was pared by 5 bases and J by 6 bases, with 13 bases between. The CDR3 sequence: CASSGGPGDGYTF. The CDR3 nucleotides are TGTGCCAGCAGTGGGGGCCCGGGGGATGGCTACACCTTC.

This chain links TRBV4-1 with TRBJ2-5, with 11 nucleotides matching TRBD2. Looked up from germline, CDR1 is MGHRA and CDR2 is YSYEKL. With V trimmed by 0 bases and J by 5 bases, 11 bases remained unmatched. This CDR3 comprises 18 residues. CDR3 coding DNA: TGCGCCAGCAGCCAAGAAATCTATCTAGCGGGGGGCTCGGAGACCCAGTACTTC. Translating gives CASSQEIYLAGGSETQYF.

The CDR3 DNA follows: TGTGCCAGCAGCGTACAGGGCGGCACTGAAGCTTTCTTT. The encoded protein is CASSVQGGTEAFF. J is TRBJ1-1 and V is TRBV7-2; a weak D match, TRBD1 (6 bases). Trimming shortened V by 5 bases and J by 4 bases, and 11 bases separated the two germline ends. Germline CDR1 SGHTA, CDR2 FQGNSA. There are 13 residues in the CDR3.

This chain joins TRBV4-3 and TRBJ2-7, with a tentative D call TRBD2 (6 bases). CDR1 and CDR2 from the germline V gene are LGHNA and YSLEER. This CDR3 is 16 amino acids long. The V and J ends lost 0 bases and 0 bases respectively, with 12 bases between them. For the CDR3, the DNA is TGCGCCAGCAGCCAAGAAGGCGGGACGTACTCCTACGAGCAGTACTTC. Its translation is CASSQEGGTYSYEQYF.

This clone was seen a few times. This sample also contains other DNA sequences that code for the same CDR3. The CDR3 bases are TGTGCCAGCAGCGTCTCGGGTGGGGAAAAACTGTTTTTT. The encoded protein is CASSVSGGEKLFF. The chain combines TRBV9 with TRBJ1-4; no definite D call. With 2 bases removed from V and 8 bases from J, the gap between germline ends came to 10 bases. The V gene's germline CDR1 is SGDLS and CDR2 YYNGEE. The CDR3 is 13 amino acids.

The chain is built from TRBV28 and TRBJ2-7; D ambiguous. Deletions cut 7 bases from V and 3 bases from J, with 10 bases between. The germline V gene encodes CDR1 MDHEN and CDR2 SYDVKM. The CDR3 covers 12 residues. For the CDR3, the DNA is TGTGCCAGCAAGCTCCCGGGCTACGAGCAGTACTTC. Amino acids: CASKLPGYEQYF.

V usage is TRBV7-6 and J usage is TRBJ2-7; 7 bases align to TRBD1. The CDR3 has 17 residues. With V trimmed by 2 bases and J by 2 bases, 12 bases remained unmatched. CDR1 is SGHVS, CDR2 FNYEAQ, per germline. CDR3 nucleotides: TGTGCCAGCAGCTTACATACAGGGGCCTACCCAGCCTACGAGCAGTACTTC. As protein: CASSLHTGAYPAYEQYF. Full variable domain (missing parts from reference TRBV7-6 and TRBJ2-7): GAGVSQSPRYKVTKRGQDVALRCDPISGHVSLYWYRQALGQGPEFLTYFNYEAQQDKSGLPNDRFSAERPEGSISTLTIQRTEQRDSAMYRCASSLHTGAYPAYEQYFGPGTRLTVT.

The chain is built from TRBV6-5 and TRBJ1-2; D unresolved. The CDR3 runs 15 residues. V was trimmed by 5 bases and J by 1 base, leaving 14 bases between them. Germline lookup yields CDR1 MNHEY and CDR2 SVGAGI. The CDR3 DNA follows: TGTGCCAGCAGTGCTACTAACTCTCTTAACTATGGCTACACCTTC. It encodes CASSATNSLNYGYTF.

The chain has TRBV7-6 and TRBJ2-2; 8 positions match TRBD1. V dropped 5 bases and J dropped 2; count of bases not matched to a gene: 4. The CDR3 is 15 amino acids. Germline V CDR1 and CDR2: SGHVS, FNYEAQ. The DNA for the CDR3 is TGTGCCAGCAGCATAACAGGGGGAAACACCGGGGAGCTGTTTTTT. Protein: CASSITGGNTGELFF.

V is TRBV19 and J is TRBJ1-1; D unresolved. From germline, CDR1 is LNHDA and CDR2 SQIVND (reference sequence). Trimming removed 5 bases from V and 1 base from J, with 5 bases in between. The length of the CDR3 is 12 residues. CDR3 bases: TGTGCCAGTAGTCCGAAGAACACTGAAGCTTTCTTT. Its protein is CASSPKNTEAFF. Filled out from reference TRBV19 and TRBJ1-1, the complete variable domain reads DGGITQSPKYLFRKEGQNVTLSCEQNLNHDAMYWYRQDPGQGLRLIYYSQIVNDFQKGDIAEGYSVSREKKESFPLTVTSAQKNPTAFYLCASSPKNTEAFFGQGTRLTVV.

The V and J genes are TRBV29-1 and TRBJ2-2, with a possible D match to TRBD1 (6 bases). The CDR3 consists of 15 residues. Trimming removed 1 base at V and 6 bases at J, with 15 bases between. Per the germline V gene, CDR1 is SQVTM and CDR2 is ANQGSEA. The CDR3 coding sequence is TGCAGCGTTGAAGCCCCCGGGACACCCCCCGGGGAGCTGTTTTTT. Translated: CSVEAPGTPPGELFF.

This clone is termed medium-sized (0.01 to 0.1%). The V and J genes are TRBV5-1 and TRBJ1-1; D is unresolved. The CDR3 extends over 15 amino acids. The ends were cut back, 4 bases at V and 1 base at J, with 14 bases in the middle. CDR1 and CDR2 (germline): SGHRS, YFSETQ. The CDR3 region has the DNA TGCGCCAGCAGCGCCGGGCTTTACAAGAACACTGAAGCTTTCTTT. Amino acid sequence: CASSAGLYKNTEAFF. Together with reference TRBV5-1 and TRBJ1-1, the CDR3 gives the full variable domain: KAGVTQTPRYLIKTRGQQVTLSCSPISGHRSVSWYQQTPGQGLQFLFEYFSETQRNKGNFPGRFSGRQFSNSRSEMNVSTLELGDSALYLCASSAGLYKNTEAFFGQGTRLTVV.

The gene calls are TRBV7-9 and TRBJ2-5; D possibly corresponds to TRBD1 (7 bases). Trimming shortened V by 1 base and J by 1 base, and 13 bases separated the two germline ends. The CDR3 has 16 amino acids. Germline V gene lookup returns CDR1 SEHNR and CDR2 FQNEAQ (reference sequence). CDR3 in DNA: TGTGCCAGCAGCTTAGTGGCAGGGGGGCTCCAAGAGACCCAGTACTTC. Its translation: CASSLVAGGLQETQYF.

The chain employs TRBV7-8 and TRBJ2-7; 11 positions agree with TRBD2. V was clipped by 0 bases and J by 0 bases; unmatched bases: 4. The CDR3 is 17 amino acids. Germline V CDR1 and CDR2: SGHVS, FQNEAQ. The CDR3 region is CASSLALGLADSYEQYF. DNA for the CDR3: TGTGCCAGCAGCTTAGCGTTGGGACTAGCGGACTCCTACGAGCAGTACTTC.

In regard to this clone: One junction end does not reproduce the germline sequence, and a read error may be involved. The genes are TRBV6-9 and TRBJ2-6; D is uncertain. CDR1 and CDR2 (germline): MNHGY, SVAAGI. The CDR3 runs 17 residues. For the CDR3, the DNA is TGTGCCAGCAGTGCGCTAACTACGACAAAGTCGGGCCAACGTCCTGACTTC. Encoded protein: CASSALTTTKSGQRPDF.

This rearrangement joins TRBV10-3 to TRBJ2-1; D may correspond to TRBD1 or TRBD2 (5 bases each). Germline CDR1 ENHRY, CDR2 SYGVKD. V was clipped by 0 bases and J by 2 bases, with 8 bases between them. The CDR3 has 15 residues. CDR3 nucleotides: TGTGCCATCAGTGAGTCGGGGGAAACCTACAATGAGCAGTTCTTC. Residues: CAISESGETYNEQFF.

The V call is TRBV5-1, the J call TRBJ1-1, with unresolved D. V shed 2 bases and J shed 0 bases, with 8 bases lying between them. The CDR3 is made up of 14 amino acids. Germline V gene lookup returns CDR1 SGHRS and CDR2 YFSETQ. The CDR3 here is CASSFGSMNTEAFF. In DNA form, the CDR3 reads TGCGCCAGCAGCTTCGGGAGCATGAACACTGAAGCTTTCTTT.

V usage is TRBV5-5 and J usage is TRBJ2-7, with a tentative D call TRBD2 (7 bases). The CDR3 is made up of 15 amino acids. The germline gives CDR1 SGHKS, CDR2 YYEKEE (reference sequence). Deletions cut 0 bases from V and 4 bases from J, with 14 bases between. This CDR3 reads CASSLVPGGQYEQYF. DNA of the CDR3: TGTGCCAGCAGCTTGGTGCCCGGGGGGCAGTACGAGCAGTACTTC. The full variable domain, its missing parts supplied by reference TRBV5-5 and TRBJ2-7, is DAGVTQSPTHLIKTRGQQVTLRCSPISGHKSVSWYQQVLGQGPQFIFQYYEKEERGRGNFPDRFSARQFPNYSSELNVNALLLGDSALYLCASSLVPGGQYEQYFGPGTRLTVT.

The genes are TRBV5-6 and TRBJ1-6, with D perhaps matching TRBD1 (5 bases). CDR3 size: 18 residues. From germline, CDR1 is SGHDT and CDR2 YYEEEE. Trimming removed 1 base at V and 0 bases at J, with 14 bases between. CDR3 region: CASSLLTRESSYNSPLHF. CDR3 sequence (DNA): TGTGCCAGCAGCTTGTTAACCAGGGAAAGCTCCTATAATTCACCCCTCCACTTT.

The CDR3 coding sequence is TGTGCCACCAGCCCGGTGGGCGGGGGGAACACAGATACGCAGTATTTT. It specifies CATSPVGGGNTDTQYF. The V and J genes are TRBV15 and TRBJ2-3; 8 nucleotides line up with TRBD2. Germline V CDR1 and CDR2: LNHNV, YYDKDF (reference sequence). After removal of 5 bases from V and 2 bases from J, the junction contained 9 bases not matched to a gene. CDR3 size: 16 residues.

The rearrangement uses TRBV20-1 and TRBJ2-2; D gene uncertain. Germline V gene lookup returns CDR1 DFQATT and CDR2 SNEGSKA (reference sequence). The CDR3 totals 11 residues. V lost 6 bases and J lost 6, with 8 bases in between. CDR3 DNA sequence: TGCAGTGCCATCACCGCCGGGGAGCTGTTTTTT. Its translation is CSAITAGELFF.

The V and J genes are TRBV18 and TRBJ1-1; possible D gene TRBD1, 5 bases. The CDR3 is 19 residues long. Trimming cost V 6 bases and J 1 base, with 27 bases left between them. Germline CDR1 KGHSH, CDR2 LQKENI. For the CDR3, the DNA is TGTGCCAGCTCGGACGGTTACGGGGCAGGCATCTACCGGAACACTGAAGCTTTCTTT. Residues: CASSDGYGAGIYRNTEAFF.

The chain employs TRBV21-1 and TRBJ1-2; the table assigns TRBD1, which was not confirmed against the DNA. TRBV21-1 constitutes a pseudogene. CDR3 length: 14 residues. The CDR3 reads CASITGDINYGYTF. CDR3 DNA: TGTGCCAGCATCACAGGGGATATAAACTATGGCTACACCTTC.

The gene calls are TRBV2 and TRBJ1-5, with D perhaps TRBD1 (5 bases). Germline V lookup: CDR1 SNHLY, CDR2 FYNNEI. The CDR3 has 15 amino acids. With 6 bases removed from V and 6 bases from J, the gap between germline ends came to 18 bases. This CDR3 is CASREGWAALQPQHF. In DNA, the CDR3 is TGTGCCAGCAGGGAGGGGTGGGCGGCGCTTCAGCCCCAGCATTTT.

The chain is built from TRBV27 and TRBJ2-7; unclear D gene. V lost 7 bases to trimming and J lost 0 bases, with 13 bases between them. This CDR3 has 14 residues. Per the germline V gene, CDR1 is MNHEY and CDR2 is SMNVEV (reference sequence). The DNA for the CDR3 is TGTGCCAGCACCCCCGTGGGCAGCTCCTACGAGCAGTACTTC. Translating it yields CASTPVGSSYEQYF.

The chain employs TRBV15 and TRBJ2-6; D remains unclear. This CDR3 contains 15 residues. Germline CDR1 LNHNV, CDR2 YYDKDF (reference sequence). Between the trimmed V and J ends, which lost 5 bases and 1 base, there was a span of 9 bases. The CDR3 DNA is TGTGCCACCAGCGGCGCAGGATCTGGGGCCAACGTCCTGACTTTC. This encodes CATSGAGSGANVLTF.